This TCR beta chain stems from a study of Ad26.COV2.S vaccination and SARS-CoV-2 variants. Points from the study as a whole: Spike-specific responses of CD8+ and CD4+ T cells were reported to display substantial breadth after vaccination. Estimates derived from TCR breadth and depth analyses may have underestimated total T cell responses.

The CDR3 totals 15 residues. The germline V gene has CDR1 KGHSH and CDR2 LQKENI. With 6 bases clipped from V and 4 bases from J, the junction kept 8 bases outside the gene matches. Concerning this clone itself: Its specificity is unknown.

Sequenced by immunoSEQ multiplex PCR; TCRdb stores in-frame clones only, minus some. The profile covers about 390,000 clones, with about 85% appearing a single time and 3.5% taken by the ten largest. Treatment: around 19 received Ad26.COV2.S at low or high dose, single or two shots; 5 received placebo; per-sample allocation not given. Repertoires come from day 63 after the first vaccine or placebo injection. The sample consisted of peripheral blood, taken in a trial of Ad26.COV2.S vaccine versus placebo. The chain recombines TRBV18 with TRBJ2-2, with 7 bases aligning to TRBD1. The receptor's source is a person aged 18-60 years who received the Ad26.COV2.S COVID-19 vaccine or a placebo. Here the CDR3 reads CASSREQGTTGELFF. CDR3 nucleotide sequence: TGTGCCAGCTCCCGCGAACAGGGGACCACCGGGGAGCTGTTTTTT. The full variable domain, rest sourced from reference TRBV18 and TRBJ2-2, is NAGVMQNPRHLVRRRGQEARLRCSPMKGHSHVYWYRQLPEEGLKFMVYLQKENIIDESGMPKERFSAEFPKEGPSILRIQQVVRGDSAAYFCASSREQGTTGELFFGEGSRLTVL.